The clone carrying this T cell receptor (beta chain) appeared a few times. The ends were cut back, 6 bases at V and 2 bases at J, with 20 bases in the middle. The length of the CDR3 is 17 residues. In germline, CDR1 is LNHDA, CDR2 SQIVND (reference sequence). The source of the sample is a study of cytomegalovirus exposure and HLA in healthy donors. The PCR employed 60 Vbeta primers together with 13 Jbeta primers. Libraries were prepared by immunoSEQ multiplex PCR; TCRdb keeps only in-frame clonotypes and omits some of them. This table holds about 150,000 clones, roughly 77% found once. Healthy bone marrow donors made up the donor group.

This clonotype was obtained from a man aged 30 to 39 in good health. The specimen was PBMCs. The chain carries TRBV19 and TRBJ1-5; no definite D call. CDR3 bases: TGTGCCAGTAGCGAGGGCGCGATGGCCTATCGCAATCAGCCCCAGCATTTT. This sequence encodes CASSEGAMAYRNQPQHF. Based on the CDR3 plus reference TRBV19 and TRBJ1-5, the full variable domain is DGGITQSPKYLFRKEGQNVTLSCEQNLNHDAMYWYRQDPGQGLRLIYYSQIVNDFQKGDIAEGYSVSREKKESFPLTVTSAQKNPTAFYLCASSEGAMAYRNQPQHFGDGTRLSIL.